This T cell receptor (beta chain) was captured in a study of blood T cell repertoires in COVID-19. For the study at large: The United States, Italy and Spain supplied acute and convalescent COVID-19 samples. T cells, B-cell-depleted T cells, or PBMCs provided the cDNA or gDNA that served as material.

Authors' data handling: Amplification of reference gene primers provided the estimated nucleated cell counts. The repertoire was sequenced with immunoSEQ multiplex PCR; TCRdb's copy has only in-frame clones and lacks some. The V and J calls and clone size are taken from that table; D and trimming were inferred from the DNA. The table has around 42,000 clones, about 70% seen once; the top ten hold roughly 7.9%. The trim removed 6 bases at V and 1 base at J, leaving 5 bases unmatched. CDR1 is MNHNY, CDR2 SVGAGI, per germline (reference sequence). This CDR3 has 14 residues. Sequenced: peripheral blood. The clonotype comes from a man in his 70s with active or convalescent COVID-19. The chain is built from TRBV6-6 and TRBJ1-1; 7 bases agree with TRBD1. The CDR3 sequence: CASRGQLENTEAFF. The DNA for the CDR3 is TGTGCCAGCAGGGGACAGTTGGAGAACACTGAAGCTTTCTTT.